The 10 T cell receptor beta chains below come from one sample, sequenced in a study of blood T cell repertoires in COVID-19 (dated by TCRdb to 2020 to 2022). The library was generated by the immunoSEQ multiplex PCR assay. TCRdb took this table from immuneACCESS and kept in-frame rearrangements with V and J called. Such tables lack part of the clones; where checked against another copy, unresolved V genes explain under half of the gap, and the rest is unexplained. Across this sample there are some 160,000 clones, with 80% to 90% seen only once. The biggest ten clones account for 2.5% to 3% of the sample. Sequencing was performed on peripheral blood. These receptors all come from a man aged 55-75 years with acute or convalescent COVID-19.

In regard to this clone: The same CDR3 also results from other DNA sequences found in this sample. The V and J genes are TRBV12-3 or TRBV12-4 and TRBJ1-1, with D hard to call. Deletions cut 3 bases from V and 3 bases from J, with 8 bases between. The CDR3 has 13 residues. Here the CDR3 DNA reads TGTGCCAGCAGTTTCGGCGGCTACACTGAAGCTTTCTTT. This translates into CASSFGGYTEAFF.

This clone was counted a few times. The chain employs TRBV9 and TRBJ2-2; possibly TRBD2 for D (5 bases). Trimming shortened V by 4 bases and J by 5 bases, and 15 bases separated the two germline ends. Germline CDR1 and CDR2: SGDLS and YYNGEE. The CDR3 is 15 amino acids. CDR3 in amino acids: CASSNLGSWTGELFF. The CDR3 DNA follows: TGTGCCAGCAGCAATTTAGGGAGTTGGACCGGGGAGCTGTTTTTT.

CDR3 in amino acids: CASSRRTGGAYEQYF. CDR3 in DNA: TGTGCCAGCAGCCGTCGGACAGGGGGCGCATACGAGCAGTACTTC. The chain recombines TRBV7-9 with TRBJ2-7; 11 bases are shared with TRBD1. From germline, CDR1 is SEHNR and CDR2 FQNEAQ (reference sequence). This CDR3 spans 15 amino acids. Trimming removed 5 bases from V and 4 bases from J; junction bases left unmatched: 7.

The chain recombines TRBV6-5 with TRBJ1-2; 9 nucleotides align to TRBD1. Germline CDR1 is MNHEY and CDR2 is SVGAGI. V shed 0 bases, J shed 7 bases, and the junction held 3 bases outside the gene matches. The CDR3 loop spans 14 amino acids. The CDR3, as DNA: TGTGCCAGCAGTTACTCGAGACAGGGGGGTGGCTACACCTTC. It yields the protein CASSYSRQGGGYTF.

The V and J genes are TRBV6-1 and TRBJ1-2; 8 bases agree with TRBD1. This CDR3 is built from 15 residues. Per germline, CDR1 MNHNS and CDR2 SASEGT. V dropped 2 bases and J dropped 8; count of bases not matched to a gene: 10. DNA for the CDR3: TGTGCCAGCAGTGAACGGGAGACAGGGGCCGACGGCTACACCTTC. This sequence encodes CASSERETGADGYTF.

Turning to this clone: Distinct nucleotide sequences in the sample also encode this CDR3. The chain joins TRBV12-3 or TRBV12-4 to TRBJ1-1; D gene unclear. This CDR3 spans 13 amino acids. The germline V and J ends were trimmed by 3 bases and 5 bases, with 10 bases remaining between them. The CDR3 DNA sequence: TGTGCCAGCAGTTTCTCCCCGCGGACTGAAGCTTTCTTT. Encoded protein: CASSFSPRTEAFF.

This chain joins TRBV5-1 and TRBJ1-4; D may be TRBD1 (5 bases). V lost 5 bases and J lost 4, with 21 bases in between. Germline CDR1 reads SGHRS; CDR2 reads YFSETQ. The CDR3 is 17 residues long. CDR3 region: CASSTGGEVGGNEKLFF. The CDR3 coding sequence is TGCGCCAGCAGTACCGGAGGGGAGGTTGGAGGTAATGAAAAACTGTTTTTT.

This clone appeared a single time. V gene TRBV2 combines with J gene TRBJ1-1, with D unclear. Germline loops: CDR1 SNHLY, CDR2 FYNNEI. The V and J ends lost 4 bases and 4 bases respectively, with 7 bases between them. The CDR3 consists of 12 residues. The CDR3 loop is CASSGTFTEAFF. CDR3 DNA sequence: TGTGCCAGCAGTGGTACTTTCACTGAAGCTTTCTTT. The full variable domain, its missing parts supplied by reference TRBV2 and TRBJ1-1, is EPEVTQTPSHQVTQMGQEVILRCVPISNHLYFYWYRQILGQKVEFLVSFYNNEISEKSEIFDDQFSVERPDGSNFTLKIRSTKLEDSAMYFCASSGTFTEAFFGQGTRLTVV.

V is TRBV11-2 and J is TRBJ1-1; 7 positions agree with TRBD1. V lost 1 base and J lost 8; bases outside the gene matches: 4. The CDR3 contains 13 residues. The germline V gene encodes CDR1 SGHAT and CDR2 FQNNGV. The CDR3 region is CASSLGTGLEAFF. CDR3 DNA sequence: TGTGCCAGCAGCTTAGGGACAGGCCTAGAAGCTTTCTTT.

The chain couples TRBV7-9 to TRBJ1-3; the D gene is possibly TRBD1 (6 bases). Trimming shortened V by 5 bases and J by 0 bases, and 23 bases separated the two germline ends. The germline gives CDR1 SEHNR, CDR2 FQNEAQ (reference sequence). The CDR3 is 19 amino acids. The DNA of the CDR3 is TGTGCCAGCAGCCCAAACCCTTCTACTCAGGGGCTCTCTGGAAACACCATATATTTT. Its protein product is CASSPNPSTQGLSGNTIYF.